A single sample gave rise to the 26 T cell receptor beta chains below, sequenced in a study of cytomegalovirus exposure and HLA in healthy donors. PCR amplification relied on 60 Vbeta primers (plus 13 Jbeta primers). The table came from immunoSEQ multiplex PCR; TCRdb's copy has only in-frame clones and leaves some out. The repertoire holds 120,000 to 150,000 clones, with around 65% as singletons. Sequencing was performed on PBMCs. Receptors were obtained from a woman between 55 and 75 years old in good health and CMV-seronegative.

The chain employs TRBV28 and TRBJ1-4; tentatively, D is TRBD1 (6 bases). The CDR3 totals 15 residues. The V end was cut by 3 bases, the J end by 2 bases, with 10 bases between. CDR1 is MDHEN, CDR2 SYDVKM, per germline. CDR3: CASSFWGRTNEKLFF. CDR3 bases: TGTGCCAGCAGTTTCTGGGGGCGCACTAATGAAAAACTGTTTTTT.

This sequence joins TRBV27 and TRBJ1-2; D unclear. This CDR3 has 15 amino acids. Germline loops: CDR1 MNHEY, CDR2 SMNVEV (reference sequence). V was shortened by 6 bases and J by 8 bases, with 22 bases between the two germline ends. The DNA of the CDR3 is TGTGCCAGCAGACACTCCCATAATCCGGGGTTGGGCTACACCTTC. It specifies CASRHSHNPGLGYTF.

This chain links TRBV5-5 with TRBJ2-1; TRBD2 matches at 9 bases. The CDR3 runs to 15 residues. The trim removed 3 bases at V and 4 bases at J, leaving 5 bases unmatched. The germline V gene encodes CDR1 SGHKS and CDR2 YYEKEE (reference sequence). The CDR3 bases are TGTGCCAGCAGCTCCCTAGCGGGGACGTACAATGAGCAGTTCTTC. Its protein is CASSSLAGTYNEQFF.

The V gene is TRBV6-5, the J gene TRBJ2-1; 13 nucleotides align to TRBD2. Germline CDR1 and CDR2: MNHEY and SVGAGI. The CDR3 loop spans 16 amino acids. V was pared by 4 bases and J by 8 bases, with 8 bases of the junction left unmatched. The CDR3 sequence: CASSSLTSGRADEQFF. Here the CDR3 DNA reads TGTGCCAGCAGTTCACTTACTAGCGGGAGGGCCGATGAGCAGTTCTTC.

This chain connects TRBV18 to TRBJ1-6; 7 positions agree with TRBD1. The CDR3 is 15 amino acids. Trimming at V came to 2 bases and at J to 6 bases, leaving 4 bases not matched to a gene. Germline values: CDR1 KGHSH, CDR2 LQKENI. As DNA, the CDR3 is TGTGCCAGCTCACCAGCGGGACAGAGTAATTCACCCCTCCACTTT. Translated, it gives CASSPAGQSNSPLHF.

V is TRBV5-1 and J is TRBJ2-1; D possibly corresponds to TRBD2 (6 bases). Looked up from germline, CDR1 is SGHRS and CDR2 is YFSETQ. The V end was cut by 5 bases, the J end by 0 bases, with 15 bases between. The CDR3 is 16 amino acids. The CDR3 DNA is TGCGCCAGCAGACCCAATGCGGGGAGCTCCTACAATGAGCAGTTCTTC. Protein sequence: CASRPNAGSSYNEQFF.

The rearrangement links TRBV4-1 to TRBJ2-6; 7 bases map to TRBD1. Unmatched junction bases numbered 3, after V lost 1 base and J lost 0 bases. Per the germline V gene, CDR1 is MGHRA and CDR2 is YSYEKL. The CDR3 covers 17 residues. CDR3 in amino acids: CASSQGPGGSGANVLTF. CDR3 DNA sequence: TGCGCCAGCAGCCAAGGCCCAGGGGGCTCTGGGGCCAACGTCCTGACTTTC.

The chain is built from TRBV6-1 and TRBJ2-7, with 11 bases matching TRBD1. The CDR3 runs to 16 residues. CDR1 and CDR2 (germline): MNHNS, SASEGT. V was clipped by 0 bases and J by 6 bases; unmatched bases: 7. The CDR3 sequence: CASSEAEGTGGREQYF. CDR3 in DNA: TGTGCCAGCAGTGAAGCGGAGGGGACAGGGGGACGCGAGCAGTACTTC.

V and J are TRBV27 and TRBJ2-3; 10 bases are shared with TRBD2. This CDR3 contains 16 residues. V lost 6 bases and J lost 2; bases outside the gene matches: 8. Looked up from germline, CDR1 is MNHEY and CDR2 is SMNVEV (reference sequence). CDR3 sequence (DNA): TGTGCCAGCAGCGAAATAGCGGGAGGTTCCACAGATACGCAGTATTTT. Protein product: CASSEIAGGSTDTQYF.

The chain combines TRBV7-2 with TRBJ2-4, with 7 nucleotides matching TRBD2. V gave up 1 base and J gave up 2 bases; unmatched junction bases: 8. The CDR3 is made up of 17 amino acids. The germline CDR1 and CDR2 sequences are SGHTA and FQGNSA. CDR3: CASSLGAGVGTKNIQYF. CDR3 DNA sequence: TGTGCCAGCAGCTTAGGGGCGGGAGTGGGTACCAAAAACATTCAGTACTTC.

CDR3 sequence reads: CASSKGTGGGYTF. The CDR3 DNA sequence: TGTGCCAGCAGCAAAGGGACAGGGGGAGGCTACACCTTC. This chain connects TRBV7-3 to TRBJ1-2; 11 bases line up with TRBD1. The V gene end was trimmed by 5 bases and the J gene end by 8 bases; junction bases not matched to a gene: 4. From germline, CDR1 is SGHTA and CDR2 FQGTGA. This CDR3 spans 13 amino acids.

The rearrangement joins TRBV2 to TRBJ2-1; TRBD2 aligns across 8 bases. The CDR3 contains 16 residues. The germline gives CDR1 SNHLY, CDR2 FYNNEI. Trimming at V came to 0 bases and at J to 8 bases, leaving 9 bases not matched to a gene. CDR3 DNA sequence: TGTGCCAGCAGTGAAGCGGTGGCGGGAGGTTGGGATGAGCAGTTCTTC. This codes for CASSEAVAGGWDEQFF.

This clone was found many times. This CDR3 is CASSSQGEANQPQHF. As DNA, the CDR3 is TGTGCCAGCAGTTCTCAGGGGGAGGCCAATCAGCCCCAGCATTTT. The chain couples TRBV28 to TRBJ1-5; 7 bases map to TRBD1. This CDR3 has 15 amino acids. Germline CDR1 MDHEN, CDR2 SYDVKM. V trimming: 4 bases; J trimming: 3 bases; junction bases outside the gene matches: 6.

The CDR3 nucleotides are TGTGCCAGCAGCAAAGCGCCCTGGGAACTAGCGGACTGCACAGATACGCAGTATTTT. It encodes CASSKAPWELADCTDTQYF. The genes are TRBV21-1 and TRBJ2-3; TRBD2 was called by the table and not checked on the DNA. TRBV21-1 is a recognized pseudogene. The CDR3 extends over 19 amino acids.

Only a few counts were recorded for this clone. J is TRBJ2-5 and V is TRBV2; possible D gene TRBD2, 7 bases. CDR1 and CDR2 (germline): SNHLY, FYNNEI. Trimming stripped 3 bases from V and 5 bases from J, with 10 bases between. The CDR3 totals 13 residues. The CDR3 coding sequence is TGTGCCAGCAGTGACGGCGGGGGCGAGACCCAGTACTTC. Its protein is CASSDGGGETQYF. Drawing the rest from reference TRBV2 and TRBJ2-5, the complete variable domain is EPEVTQTPSHQVTQMGQEVILRCVPISNHLYFYWYRQILGQKVEFLVSFYNNEISEKSEIFDDQFSVERPDGSNFTLKIRSTKLEDSAMYFCASSDGGGETQYFGPGTRLLVL.

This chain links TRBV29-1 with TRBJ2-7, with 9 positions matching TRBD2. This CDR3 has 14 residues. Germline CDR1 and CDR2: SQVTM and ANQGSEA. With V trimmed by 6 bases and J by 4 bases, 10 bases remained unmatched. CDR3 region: CSVAGGQGGYEQYF. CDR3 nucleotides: TGCAGCGTCGCGGGGGGGCAGGGCGGGTACGAGCAGTACTTC.

The CDR3 reads CASSATSVGEQFF. CDR3 DNA sequence: TGTGCCAGCAGCGCAACTAGCGTCGGTGAGCAGTTCTTC. The rearrangement joins TRBV7-2 to TRBJ2-1; TRBD2 matches at 7 bases. Germline trimming cut 5 bases from V and 9 bases from J; bases unmatched to any gene: 7. CDR1 is SGHTA, CDR2 FQGNSA, per germline. This CDR3 has 13 amino acids.

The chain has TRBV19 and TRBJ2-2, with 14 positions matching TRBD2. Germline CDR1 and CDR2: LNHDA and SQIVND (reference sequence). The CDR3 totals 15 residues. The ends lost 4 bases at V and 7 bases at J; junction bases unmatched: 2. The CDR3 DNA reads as TGTGCCAGTAGTACCGGACTAGCGGGGGGCGGGGAGCTGTTTTTT. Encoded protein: CASSTGLAGGGELFF.

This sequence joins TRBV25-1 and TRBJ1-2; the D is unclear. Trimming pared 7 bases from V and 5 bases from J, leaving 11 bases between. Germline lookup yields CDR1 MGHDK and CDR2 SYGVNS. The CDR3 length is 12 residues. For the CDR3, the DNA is TGTGCCAGCAAAGCGCCATTTTATGGCTACACCTTC. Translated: CASKAPFYGYTF.

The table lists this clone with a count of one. The CDR3 loop is CASSQDLASGSLRQFF. The CDR3 DNA reads as TGCGCCAGCAGCCAAGATCTGGCTAGCGGGAGTCTTCGGCAGTTCTTC. The rearrangement uses TRBV4-1 and TRBJ2-1; 10 nucleotides line up with TRBD2. CDR1 and CDR2 from the germline V gene are MGHRA and YSYEKL. Trimming at V came to 0 bases and at J to 12 bases, leaving 11 bases not matched to a gene. The CDR3 totals 16 residues.

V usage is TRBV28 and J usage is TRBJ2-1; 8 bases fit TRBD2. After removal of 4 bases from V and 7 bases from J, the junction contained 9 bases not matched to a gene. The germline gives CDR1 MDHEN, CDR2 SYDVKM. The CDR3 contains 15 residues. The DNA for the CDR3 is TGTGCCAGCAGTTCCGTGGCGGGAGGACGTAATGAGCAGTTCTTC. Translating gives CASSSVAGGRNEQFF.

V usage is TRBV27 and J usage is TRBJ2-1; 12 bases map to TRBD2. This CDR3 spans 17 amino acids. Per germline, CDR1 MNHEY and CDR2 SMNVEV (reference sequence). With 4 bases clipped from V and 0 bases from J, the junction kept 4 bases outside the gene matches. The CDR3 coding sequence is TGTGCCAGCAGTTCTCTAGCGGGAGGGGTCTCCTACAATGAGCAGTTCTTC. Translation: CASSSLAGGVSYNEQFF.

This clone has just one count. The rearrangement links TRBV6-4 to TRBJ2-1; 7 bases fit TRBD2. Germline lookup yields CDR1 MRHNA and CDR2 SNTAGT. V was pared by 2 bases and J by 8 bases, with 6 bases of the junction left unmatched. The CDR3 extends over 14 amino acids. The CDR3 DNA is TGTGCCAGCAGTGACGAGGGAGGGTTCGATGAGCAGTTCTTC. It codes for CASSDEGGFDEQFF.

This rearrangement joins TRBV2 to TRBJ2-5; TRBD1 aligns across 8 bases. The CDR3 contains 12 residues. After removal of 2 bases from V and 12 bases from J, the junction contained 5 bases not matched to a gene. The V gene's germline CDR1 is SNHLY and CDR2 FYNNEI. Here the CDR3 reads CASSEIPQGEYF. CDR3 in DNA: TGTGCCAGCAGTGAAATCCCACAGGGGGAGTACTTC.

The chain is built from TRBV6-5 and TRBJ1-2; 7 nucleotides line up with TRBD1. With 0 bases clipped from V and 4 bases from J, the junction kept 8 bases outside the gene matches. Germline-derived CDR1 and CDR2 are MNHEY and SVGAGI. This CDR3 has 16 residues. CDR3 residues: CASSYSQDRRGYGYTF. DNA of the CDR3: TGTGCCAGCAGTTACTCACAGGACAGGCGCGGCTATGGCTACACCTTC.

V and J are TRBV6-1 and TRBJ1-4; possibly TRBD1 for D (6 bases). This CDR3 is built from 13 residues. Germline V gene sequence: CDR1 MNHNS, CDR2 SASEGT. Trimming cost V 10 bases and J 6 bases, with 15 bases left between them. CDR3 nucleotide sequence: TGTGCCACCTCCGGGACAAGGGATGAAAAACTGTTTTTT. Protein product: CATSGTRDEKLFF.